This is a list of T cell receptor beta chains from one sample in a study of OX40 agonist ivuxolimab in advanced cancers. Assay: immunoSEQ multiplex PCR; the TCRdb copy retains only in-frame clones and omits some. The table has approximately 70,000 clones, roughly 89% seen once; the top ten hold roughly 8.2%. Sequenced material: CD4+ or CD8+ T cells sorted from blood, taken in a trial of the OX40 agonist ivuxolimab. Every receptor here comes from an adult with an advanced solid tumor such as melanoma, head and neck, liver or kidney cancer. CDR3s include the opening cysteine and the closing phenylalanine or tryptophan. D genes are given only for firm matches. A clone size is listed for some rows: how often the clone was seen (once, few, many), or a class if it is expanded.

j_call d_call v_call clone_size cdr3_aa cdr3_nt
TRBJ1-1 - TRBV18 - CASSPWIGGGDRTEAFF TGTGCCAGCTCACCCTGGATTGGGGGAGGGGATAGAACTGAAGCTTTCTTT
TRBJ1-1 - TRBV5-5 - CASSPGTVNTEAFF TGTGCCAGCAGCCCGGGGACGGTGAACACTGAAGCTTTCTTT
TRBJ1-5 - TRBV29-1 - CSVGLRMGGPQHF TGCAGCGTCGGACTCAGAATGGGGGGGCCCCAGCATTTT
TRBJ1-5 - TRBV19 - CASTLTRVGLNQPQHF TGTGCCAGTACCTTAACCAGGGTAGGGCTCAATCAGCCCCAGCATTTT
TRBJ2-7 - TRBV2 once CASSQGPYEQYF TGTGCCAGTTCACAGGGACCCTACGAGCAGTACTTC
TRBJ2-2 TRBD1 TRBV2 - CASKPQGAMAGELFF TGTGCCAGCAAGCCGCAGGGGGCGATGGCCGGGGAGCTGTTTTTT
TRBJ2-5 - TRBV12-5 - CASGLVGQTQYF TGTGCTAGTGGTTTGGTAGGGCAGACCCAGTACTTC
TRBJ2-5 - TRBV28 - CASETGAETQYF TGTGCCAGCGAGACGGGGGCAGAGACCCAGTACTTC
TRBJ1-2 - TRBV10-2 - CASSPLRPTSGFGYTF TGCGCCAGCAGTCCCTTGAGACCTACAAGCGGCTTTGGCTACACCTTC
TRBJ1-2 - TRBV19 - CASSPGPGQGYTF TGTGCCAGTAGTCCTGGTCCCGGCCAAGGCTACACCTTC
TRBJ1-3 - TRBV18 - CASSPNPGTSGNTIYF TGTGCCAGCTCACCAAATCCAGGCACGTCCGGAAACACCATATATTTT
TRBJ1-5 - TRBV6-5 once CASSYSAGRDQPQHF TGTGCCAGCAGTTACTCGGCGGGCAGGGATCAGCCCCAGCATTTT
TRBJ1-1 - TRBV27 - CASTRGEGNTEAFF TGTGCCAGCACTAGAGGGGAGGGAAACACTGAAGCTTTCTTT
TRBJ1-2 TRBD1 TRBV5-6 - CASSMDRGIHGYTF TGTGCCAGCAGCATGGACAGGGGTATCCATGGCTACACCTTC
TRBJ2-7 - TRBV6-6 - CASSYEGDNEQYF TGTGCCAGCAGTTACGAAGGGGACAACGAGCAGTACTTC
TRBJ2-7 - TRBV18 - CASSPGVAYEQYF TGTGCCAGCTCACCCGGTGTCGCCTACGAGCAGTACTTC
TRBJ2-5 - TRBV11-2 - CASSHVGETQYF TGTGCCAGCAGCCATGTGGGGGAGACCCAGTACTTC
TRBJ1-1 - TRBV4-2 - CASSQDPMVDTEAFF TGTGCCAGCAGCCAAGATCCCATGGTGGACACTGAAGCTTTCTTT
TRBJ1-1 - TRBV19 - CASSHGQMNTEAFF TGTGCCAGTAGTCACGGACAGATGAACACTGAAGCTTTCTTT
TRBJ2-5 TRBD1 TRBV9 - CASSVGPGGQETQYF TGTGCCAGCAGCGTAGGTCCAGGGGGCCAAGAGACCCAGTACTTC
TRBJ1-5 - TRBV14 - CASSQGGNQPQHF TGTGCCAGCAGCCAAGGCGGGAATCAGCCCCAGCATTTT
TRBJ2-1 TRBD2 TRBV7-9 - CASSPRGSGGAGNEQFF TGTGCCAGCAGCCCCCGAGGTAGCGGGGGGGCCGGGAATGAGCAGTTCTTC
TRBJ1-6 - TRBV7-8 few CASSSDNSPLHF TGTGCCAGCAGCTCCGATAATTCACCCCTCCACTTT
TRBJ1-5 - TRBV6-5 - CASRPDGNQPQHF TGTGCCAGCAGGCCGGACGGGAATCAGCCCCAGCATTTT
TRBJ1-1 - TRBV28 - CASSPPLNTEAFF TGTGCCAGCAGTCCCCCCTTGAACACTGAAGCTTTCTTT
TRBJ2-7 TRBD1 TRBV4-3 once CASSLGYLSGQGALKQYF TGCGCCAGCAGCCTAGGATACCTGTCGGGACAGGGGGCCCTCAAGCAGTACTTC
TRBJ1-2 TRBD1 TRBV6-4 - CASIPGGEGYTF TGTGCCAGCATCCCAGGGGGGGAAGGCTACACCTTC
TRBJ2-1 TRBD2 TRBV7-2 - CASSFGLAGGRPFNEQFF TGTGCCAGCAGCTTTGGACTAGCGGGGGGGCGGCCATTCAATGAGCAGTTCTTC
TRBJ2-7 - TRBV7-9 - CASSEGLNPSYEQYF TGTGCCAGCAGCGAAGGGCTCAATCCTTCCTACGAGCAGTACTTC
TRBJ2-7 - TRBV7-2 - CASSFHSALQTDEQYF TGTGCCAGCAGCTTCCATTCCGCCTTACAAACTGACGAGCAGTACTTC
TRBJ2-2 - TRBV5-5 - CASSFYVGDGPNTGELFF TGTGCCAGCAGCTTTTACGTTGGGGACGGACCGAACACCGGGGAGCTGTTTTTT
TRBJ2-1 - TRBV6-5 - CASSTRTRSQPQFF TGTGCCAGCAGTACTCGGACCAGGTCCCAGCCCCAGTTCTTC